This is a list of T cell receptor beta chains from one sample in a study of blood T cell repertoires in COVID-19. The data were produced by immunoSEQ multiplex PCR, yet TCRdb's version contains in-frame clones alone and is incomplete. The sample has 15,000 to 17,000 clones; about 88% are singletons. Material for sequencing was peripheral blood. The receptors derive from a man between 60 and 75 years old with acute or convalescent COVID-19. The CDR3 runs from the conserved cysteine through the conserved F or W. D genes are given only for firm matches. The size of a clone is reported for some rows only, either as once, few or many, or as a class for expanded clones.

d_call	v_call	j_call	clone_size	cdr3_nt	cdr3_aa
TRBD2	TRBV19	TRBJ2-5	NA	TGTGCCAGTAGTATCCCTCGCGGGAGTCGGAGCAGCGAGACCCAGTACTTC	CASSIPRGSRSSETQYF
TRBD2	TRBV4-2	TRBJ2-4	NA	TGTGCCAGCAGCCAAGACCGAATCGATTTAGCGGGAGGTTCCAAAAACATTCAGTACTTC	CASSQDRIDLAGGSKNIQYF
NA	TRBV27	TRBJ1-6	few	TGTGCCAGCAGTTTCCGGAACAGGGAGCTCCACTTT	CASSFRNRELHF
NA	TRBV28	TRBJ2-7	NA	TGTGCCAGCAGTTTAGGAGGGGACGAGCAGTACTTC	CASSLGGDEQYF
TRBD1	TRBV29-1	TRBJ1-2	NA	TGCAGCCTCGGGACAGAGTATGGCTACACCTTC	CSLGTEYGYTF
NA	TRBV5-4	TRBJ1-1	NA	TGTGCTTTAGCCCCCTTTCCTCGTCGACCTCAGAACACTGAAGCTTTCTTT	CALAPFPRRPQNTEAFF
TRBD1	TRBV9	TRBJ2-1	few	TGTGCCAGCAGCGATGTCGGGGACAGGGATCGGGCGGTCTTC	CASSDVGDRDRAVF
NA	TRBV12-3/TRBV12-4	TRBJ2-7	NA	TGTGCCAGCAGCAAGGGGGACTCCTACGAGCAGTACTTC	CASSKGDSYEQYF
NA	TRBV12-5	TRBJ1-1	NA	TGTGCTAGTGGTCGGAACACTGAAGCTTTCTTT	CASGRNTEAFF
NA	TRBV19	TRBJ1-1	NA	TGTGCCAGTCTTACCTGGGGCGGGATGAACACTGAAGCTTTCTTT	CASLTWGGMNTEAFF
TRBD1	TRBV25-1	TRBJ2-3	NA	TGTGCCAGCAGTGAACAGGGGGCAGATACGCAGTATTTT	CASSEQGADTQYF
NA	TRBV11-2	TRBJ1-3	NA	TGTGCCAGCAGCCCGGGGATTTACTCTGGAAACACCATATATTTT	CASSPGIYSGNTIYF
NA	TRBV5-1	TRBJ2-5	NA	TGCGCCAGCAGCTTGGTTCAGGGGAGCGGAGAGACCCAGTACTTC	CASSLVQGSGETQYF
TRBD2	TRBV28	TRBJ2-1	NA	TGTGCCAGCAGTTTAAGTGGCGGGGGCTCCTACAATGAGCAGTTCTTC	CASSLSGGGSYNEQFF
TRBD1	TRBV9	TRBJ1-3	NA	TGTGCCAGCAGCGTAGCAGGGACAGGGTCATCTGGAAACACCATATATTTT	CASSVAGTGSSGNTIYF
TRBD1	TRBV28	TRBJ2-7	NA	TGTGCCAGCAGCCAACCCTCGGATCGGGACAGGCGAGTCTACGAGCAGTACTTC	CASSQPSDRDRRVYEQYF
NA	TRBV6-6	TRBJ2-1	NA	TGTGCCAGCAGTTACTCGCGGGGCAGCTCCTACAATGAGCAGTTCTTC	CASSYSRGSSYNEQFF
NA	TRBV6-6	TRBJ2-1	NA	TGTGCCAGCCGGCCAGGGTCTTTCAATGAGCAGTTCTTC	CASRPGSFNEQFF
NA	TRBV14	TRBJ1-6	NA	TGTGCCAGCAGGCCGGGACTCTATAATTCACCCCTCCACTTT	CASRPGLYNSPLHF
NA	TRBV6-5	TRBJ2-7	NA	TGTGCCAGCAGTTACTCGAAGGCCTTGGGAGTCTACGAGCAGTACTTC	CASSYSKALGVYEQYF
NA	TRBV30	TRBJ2-5	NA	TGTGCCTGGAGTGAAGCGGGCGGTTCCTCAGAGACCCAGTACTTC	CAWSEAGGSSETQYF
NA	TRBV20-1	TRBJ2-7	NA	TGCAGTGCTAGTCTAGTAGGCTACGAGCAGTACTTC	CSASLVGYEQYF
NA	TRBV12-3/TRBV12-4	TRBJ2-7	NA	TGTGCCAGCAGTTCAGGGGCCTACGAGCAGTACTTC	CASSSGAYEQYF
TRBD1	TRBV19	TRBJ1-2	NA	TGTGCCAGTAGTCCCCGGGACAGGGGAAGCGGCTACACCTTC	CASSPRDRGSGYTF
TRBD2	TRBV28	TRBJ2-1	few	TGTGCCAGCAGTGTTCTTCTCGGGGGGGCCAGTGAGCAGTTCTTC	CASSVLLGGASEQFF
TRBD1	TRBV4-1	TRBJ1-2	NA	TGCGCCAGCAGCCGGGACAGGGGACCCTATGGCTACACCTTC	CASSRDRGPYGYTF
NA	TRBV5-1	TRBJ1-1	once	TGCGCCAGCACCCTTACAATGAGCCGGACAGTGAACACTGAAGCTTTCTTT	CASTLTMSRTVNTEAFF
NA	TRBV6-4	TRBJ2-7	NA	TGTGCCAGCAGTGTCCCTCACAGGGACGCCTACGAGCAGTACTTC	CASSVPHRDAYEQYF
NA	TRBV4-1	TRBJ1-4	NA	TGCGCCAGCAGCCATGCAAAGGGAGGGGGGGGTGAAAAACTGTTTTTT	CASSHAKGGGGEKLFF
NA	TRBV29-1	TRBJ1-1	NA	TGCAGCGTTGTAGAAGGCCGGGGTGAAGCTTTCTTT	CSVVEGRGEAFF
NA	TRBV4-2	TRBJ2-5	NA	TGTGCCAGCAGCCAAGCTTCTGGTCGGAGCCAAGAGACCCAGTACTTC	CASSQASGRSQETQYF
TRBD1	TRBV7-8	TRBJ1-5	few	TGTGCCAGCACCACCGGGACAGGGGGCCATCAGCCCCAGCATTTT	CASTTGTGGHQPQHF
TRBD1	TRBV27	TRBJ2-7	NA	TGTGCCAGCAGTCCTGGACAGGGGATCAACGAGCAGTACTTC	CASSPGQGINEQYF